The 9 T cell receptor beta chains below all came from one sample that was sequenced in a study of blood T cell repertoires in COVID-19. Using immunoSEQ multiplex PCR, the repertoire was profiled, and TCRdb retains in-frame clones only, with some absent. The sample holds approximately 240,000 clones, approximately 80% seen once. Sequencing used peripheral blood. These receptors originate from a woman aged 55-70 years with active or convalescent COVID-19.

The rearrangement uses TRBV19 and TRBJ2-2; 8 nucleotides line up with TRBD1. Germline V gene lookup returns CDR1 LNHDA and CDR2 SQIVND (reference sequence). The CDR3 runs 14 residues. The junction had 2 bases not matched to a gene; V was cut back by 7 bases and J by 1 base. CDR3 amino acids: CASTGQGNTGELFF. The CDR3 DNA follows: TGTGCCAGTACTGGACAGGGGAACACCGGGGAGCTGTTTTTT.

V usage is TRBV5-1 and J usage is TRBJ2-2; D might be TRBD2 (6 bases). There are 16 residues in the CDR3. The V gene's germline CDR1 is SGHRS and CDR2 YFSETQ. Deletions cut 4 bases from V and 3 bases from J, with 16 bases between. CDR3 nucleotide sequence: TGCGCCAGCAGCCCTGGAGGGTCAGGGCACACCGGGGAGCTGTTTTTT. Amino acid sequence: CASSPGGSGHTGELFF.

A single count supports this clone. V gene TRBV4-1 combines with J gene TRBJ2-2, with TRBD2 matching over 10 bases. CDR3 length: 21 amino acids. Germline V gene lookup returns CDR1 MGHRA and CDR2 YSYEKL. J gave up 4 bases and V 0 bases, and 17 bases lay outside the gene matches. The CDR3: CASSQDGTRLAGARRTGELFF. CDR3 in DNA: TGCGCCAGCAGCCAAGATGGTACGCGGCTAGCGGGGGCCCGACGCACCGGGGAGCTGTTTTTT.

The chain joins TRBV7-9 to TRBJ2-1; TRBD2 matches at 7 bases. Germline assignment: CDR1 SEHNR and CDR2 FQNEAQ (reference sequence). This CDR3 has 15 residues. After removal of 1 base from V and 10 bases from J, the junction contained 10 bases not matched to a gene. The CDR3 spells CASSLVEGGVSEQFF. CDR3 DNA: TGTGCCAGCAGCTTAGTGGAGGGAGGGGTATCCGAGCAGTTCTTC.

This chain's CDR3 is CSVELRQGGTGELFF. CDR3 sequence (DNA): TGCAGCGTTGAATTACGGCAGGGAGGAACCGGGGAGCTGTTTTTT. V usage is TRBV29-1 and J usage is TRBJ2-2, with D perhaps TRBD2 (6 bases). Trimming took 2 bases from V and 5 from J, leaving 15 bases between them. CDR1 SQVTM and CDR2 ANQGSEA come from the germline V gene. This CDR3 is 15 amino acids long.

The chain uses TRBV4-1 and TRBJ2-3; D perhaps matches TRBD2 (5 bases). Germline CDR1 reads MGHRA; CDR2 reads YSYEKL. CDR3 size: 14 residues. The V gene lost 2 bases and the J gene lost 2 bases, with 8 bases spanning the gap. The CDR3 bases are TGCGCCAGCAGCCAATCCCTAGCCACAGATACGCAGTATTTT. It translates to CASSQSLATDTQYF.

The CDR3: CASSPLRTGPGYTF. CDR3 bases: TGTGCCAGCTCACCCCTCAGGACAGGGCCGGGCTACACCTTC. This sequence joins TRBV18 and TRBJ1-2, with 8 bases matching TRBD1. CDR3 length: 14 residues. CDR1 and CDR2 from the germline V gene are KGHSH and LQKENI. V lost 3 bases, J lost 8 bases, and 8 bases stayed unmatched. Complete variable domain (other parts from reference TRBV18 and TRBJ1-2): NAGVMQNPRHLVRRRGQEARLRCSPMKGHSHVYWYRQLPEEGLKFMVYLQKENIIDESGMPKERFSAEFPKEGPSILRIQQVVRGDSAAYFCASSPLRTGPGYTFGSGTRLTVV.

Only a few counts were recorded for this clone. The chain is built from TRBV3-1 (or the pseudogene TRBV3-2) and TRBJ2-1, with 7 bases matching TRBD2. The CDR3 is 15 residues long. V dropped 1 base and J dropped 9; count of bases not matched to a gene: 9. Germline V gene sequence: CDR1 LGHDT, CDR2 YNNKEL (reference sequence). CDR3 sequence (DNA): TGTGCCAGCAGCCAAGCTTCCGGGGAGGGTCCTGAGCAGTTCTTC. Protein sequence: CASSQASGEGPEQFF.

This clone was seen a few times. The chain joins TRBV27 to TRBJ1-2, with D possibly TRBD1 on 5 matching bases. The length of the CDR3 is 14 residues. Trimming took 0 bases from V and 4 from J, leaving 9 bases between them. Germline assignment: CDR1 MNHEY and CDR2 SMNVEV (reference sequence). CDR3 amino acids: CASSLSGQGYGYTF. CDR3 coding DNA: TGTGCCAGCAGTTTATCGGGGCAGGGCTATGGCTACACCTTC.